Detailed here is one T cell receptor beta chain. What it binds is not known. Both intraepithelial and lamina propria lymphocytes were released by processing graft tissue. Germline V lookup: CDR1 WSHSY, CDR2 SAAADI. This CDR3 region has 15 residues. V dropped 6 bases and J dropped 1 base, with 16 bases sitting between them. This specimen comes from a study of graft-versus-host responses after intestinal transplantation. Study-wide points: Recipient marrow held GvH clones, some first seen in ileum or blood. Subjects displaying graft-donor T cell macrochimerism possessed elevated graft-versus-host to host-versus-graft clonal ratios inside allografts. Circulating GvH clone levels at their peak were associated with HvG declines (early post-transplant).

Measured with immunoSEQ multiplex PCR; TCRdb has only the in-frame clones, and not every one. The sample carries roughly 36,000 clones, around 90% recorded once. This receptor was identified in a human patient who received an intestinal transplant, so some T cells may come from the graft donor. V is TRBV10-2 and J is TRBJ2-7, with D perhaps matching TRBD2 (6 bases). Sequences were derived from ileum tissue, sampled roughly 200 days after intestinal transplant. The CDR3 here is CASREGFPFSYEQYF. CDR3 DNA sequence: TGCGCCAGCAGGGAGGGGTTCCCCTTTTCCTACGAGCAGTACTTC.